This T cell receptor (beta chain) stems from a study of CD8 T cells in Susac syndrome. Study-level findings and limits: By the study's own acknowledgment, its TCR sequencing and HLA analysis included relatively few individuals.

Per germline, CDR1 SGHRS and CDR2 YFSETQ. CDR3 length: 14 amino acids. The germline V and J ends were trimmed by 5 bases and 9 bases, with 18 bases remaining between them. With random hexamers, reverse transcription was performed on roughly 0.5 to 1 ug of RNA. Across 54 Vbeta and 13 Jbeta, immunoSEQ multiplex PCR amplified TCR beta CDR3. MiXCR, applied by TCRdb to the immunoSEQ multiplex PCR reads, yields one record per CDR3 protein. The sample lists tens of thousands of distinct CDR3 sequences; 90% to 95% were seen once. On this clonotype itself: Its antigen is not identified.

TCR beta sequences were obtained from blood CD8+ and CD4+ T cells. Negative isolation was used for CD8+ and CD4+ T cells, and FACS enrichment was applied to TEMRA cells. This sequence was found in a human donor with multiple sclerosis. Sequencing was performed on CD8+ T cells from PBMCs. The chain links TRBV5-1 to TRBJ2-1; D is unclear. CDR3: CASRGMAVGGEQFF. In DNA form, the CDR3 reads TGCGCCAGCAGGGGGATGGCGGTGGGCGGTGAGCAGTTCTTC. Variable domain in full (rest from reference TRBV5-1 and TRBJ2-1): KAGVTQTPRYLIKTRGQQVTLSCSPISGHRSVSWYQQTPGQGLQFLFEYFSETQRNKGNFPGRFSGRQFSNSRSEMNVSTLELGDSALYLCASRGMAVGGEQFFGPGTRLTVL.